The T cell receptor (beta chain) under discussion was sequenced for a study of shared clonotypes between healthy human individuals. Each sample came from a Caucasian adult donor living in Nashville, Tennessee. Splitting of CD4+ cells produced CD45RA+ naive and CD45RA-negative memory subsets. In the original workflow: Quality scores were absent from the junction-only immunoSEQ sequences, so filtering differed. Assay: immunoSEQ multiplex PCR; the TCRdb copy retains only in-frame clones and omits some. The D gene and trimming were derived from the DNA, and the V and J assignments and clone size from that table. Here the sample spans around 990,000 clones, 60% to 80% being singletons. Details on this clone: The antigen remains undetermined.

Findings and limits, study-wide: Only blood samples were collected, and tissue repertoires likely differ.

CDR1 and CDR2 from the germline V gene are SEHNR and FQNEAQ (reference sequence). V lost 1 base and J lost 1, with 20 bases in between. This CDR3 has 18 residues. Sequencing was done on a sample of memory CD4+ T cells from PBMCs. Sample subset: CD45RA-negative fraction. The TCR comes from a man aged 18 to 29 in good health. Some clones in this sample may be carry-over from other donors' samples. This chain uses TRBV7-9 with TRBJ2-7, with a possible D match to TRBD2 (5 bases). The CDR3: CASSLGDRTSGISYEQYF. The CDR3 bases are TGTGCCAGCAGCTTAGGGGATAGAACTAGTGGTATTTCCTACGAGCAGTACTTC.